This T cell receptor beta chain was recovered during a study of PD-1 blockade in classical Hodgkin lymphoma. Study-wide findings and caveats: Baseline TCR diversity was reportedly lower in newly diagnosed patients than in healthy donors. It was reported as lower still in relapsed/refractory patients.

This clone occurred a few times. As yet, its antigen is unknown. This table comes from immunoSEQ multiplex PCR, and its TCRdb copy is limited to in-frame clones, with some not included. The sample consists of roughly 70,000 clones, over 90% of them appearing once. The germline V gene has CDR1 SGDLS and CDR2 YYNGEE. Trimming took off 3 bases at V and 0 bases at J, with 7 bases between the two ends. The CDR3 totals 14 residues. Time point meaning: newly diagnosed, previously untreated cHL patient sample. Comparison relied on PBMCs that came from newly diagnosed, untreated classical Hodgkin lymphoma. The V gene is TRBV9, the J gene TRBJ1-5; D unclear. The origin of this receptor is a human donor with classical Hodgkin lymphoma. Sequencing was performed on peripheral blood mononuclear cells (PBMCs). As DNA, the CDR3 is TGTGCCAGCAGCGGGGGAGATAGCAATCAGCCCCAGCATTTT. This codes for CASSGGDSNQPQHF. The variable domain in full, completed from reference TRBV9 and TRBJ1-5, reads DSGVTQTPKHLITATGQRVTLRCSPRSGDLSVYWYQQSLDQGLQFLIQYYNGEERAKGNILERFSAQQFPDLHSELNLSSLELGDSALYFCASSGGDSNQPQHFGDGTRLSIL.